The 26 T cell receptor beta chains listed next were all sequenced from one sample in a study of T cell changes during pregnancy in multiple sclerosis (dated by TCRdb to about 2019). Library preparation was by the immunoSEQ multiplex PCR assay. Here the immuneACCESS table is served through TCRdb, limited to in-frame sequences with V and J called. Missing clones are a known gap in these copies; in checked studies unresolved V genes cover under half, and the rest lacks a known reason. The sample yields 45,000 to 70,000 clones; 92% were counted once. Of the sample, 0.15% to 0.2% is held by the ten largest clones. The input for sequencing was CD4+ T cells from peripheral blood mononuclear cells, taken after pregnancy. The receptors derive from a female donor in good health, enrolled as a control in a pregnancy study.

The CDR3, as DNA: TGTGCCAGCAGTAGAGGGAGCAATCAGCCCCAGCATTTT. Its translation: CASSRGSNQPQHF. The rearrangement uses TRBV6-6 and TRBJ1-5, with D unclear. The length of the CDR3 is 13 residues. The V gene lost 5 bases and the J gene lost 1 base, with 6 bases spanning the gap. The V gene's germline CDR1 is MNHNY and CDR2 SVGAGI (reference sequence).

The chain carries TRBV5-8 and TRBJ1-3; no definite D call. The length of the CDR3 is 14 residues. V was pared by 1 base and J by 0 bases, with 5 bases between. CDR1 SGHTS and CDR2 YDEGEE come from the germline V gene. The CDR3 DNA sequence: TGTGCCAGCAGCTTGAGCTTCTCTGGAAACACCATATATTTT. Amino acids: CASSLSFSGNTIYF.

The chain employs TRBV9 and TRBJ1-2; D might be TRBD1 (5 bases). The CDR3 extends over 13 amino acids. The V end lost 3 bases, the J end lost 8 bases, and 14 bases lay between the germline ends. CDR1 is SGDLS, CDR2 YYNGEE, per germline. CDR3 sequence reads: CASSENPQGGYTF. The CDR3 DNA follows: TGTGCCAGCAGCGAGAACCCCCAGGGAGGCTACACCTTC.

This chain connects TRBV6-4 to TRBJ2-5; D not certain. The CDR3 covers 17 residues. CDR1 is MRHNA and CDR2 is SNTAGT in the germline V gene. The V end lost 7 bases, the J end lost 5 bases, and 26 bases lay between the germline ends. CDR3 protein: CASTPVRVLHRSETQYF. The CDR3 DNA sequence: TGTGCCAGCACCCCCGTCCGGGTTTTGCATCGCTCGGAGACCCAGTACTTC.

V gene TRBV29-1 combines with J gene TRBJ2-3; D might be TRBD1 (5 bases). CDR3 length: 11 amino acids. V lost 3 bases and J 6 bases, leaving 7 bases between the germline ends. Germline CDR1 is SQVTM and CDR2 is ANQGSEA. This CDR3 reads CSVEGRDTQYF. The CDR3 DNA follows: TGCAGCGTTGAGGGGCGGGATACGCAGTATTTT.

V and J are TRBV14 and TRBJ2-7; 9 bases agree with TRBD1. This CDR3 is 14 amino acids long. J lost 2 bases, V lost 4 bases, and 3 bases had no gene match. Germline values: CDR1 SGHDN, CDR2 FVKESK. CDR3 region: CASSPRQGAYEQYF. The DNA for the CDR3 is TGTGCCAGCAGCCCGAGACAGGGGGCCTACGAGCAGTACTTC.

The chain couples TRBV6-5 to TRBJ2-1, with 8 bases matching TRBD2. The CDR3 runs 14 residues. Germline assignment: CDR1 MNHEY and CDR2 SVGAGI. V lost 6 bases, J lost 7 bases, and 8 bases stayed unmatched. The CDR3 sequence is CASSRGGRGNEQFF. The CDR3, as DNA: TGTGCCAGCAGCCGGGGGGGTAGGGGTAATGAGCAGTTCTTC.

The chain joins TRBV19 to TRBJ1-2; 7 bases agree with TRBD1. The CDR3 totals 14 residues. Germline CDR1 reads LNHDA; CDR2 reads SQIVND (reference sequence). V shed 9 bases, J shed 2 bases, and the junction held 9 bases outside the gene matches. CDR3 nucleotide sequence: TGTGCCAGCATTAACAGGGGCAAAAACTATGGCTACACCTTC. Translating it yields CASINRGKNYGYTF.

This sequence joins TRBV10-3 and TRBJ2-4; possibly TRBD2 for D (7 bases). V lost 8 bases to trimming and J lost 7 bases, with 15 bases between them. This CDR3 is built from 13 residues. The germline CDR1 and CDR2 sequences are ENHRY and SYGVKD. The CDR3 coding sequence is TGTGCCATCGCTCCGGGGGGCCGGAACATTCAGTACTTC. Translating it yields CAIAPGGRNIQYF.

In DNA, the CDR3 is TGTGCCAGCAGAAGAACAGGGGGCTCTTGGGAGCAGTACTTC. Translating it yields CASRRTGGSWEQYF. The V and J genes are TRBV28 and TRBJ2-7; 9 positions match TRBD1. The CDR3 is made up of 14 amino acids. Germline trimming cut 6 bases from V and 7 bases from J; bases unmatched to any gene: 10. CDR1 is MDHEN, CDR2 SYDVKM, per germline.

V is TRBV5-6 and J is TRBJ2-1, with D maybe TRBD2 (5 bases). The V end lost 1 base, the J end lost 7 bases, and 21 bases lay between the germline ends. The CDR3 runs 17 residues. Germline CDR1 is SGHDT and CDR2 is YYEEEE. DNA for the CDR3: TGTGCCAGCAGCTTGATGATTACGGAGGTCACTAAGAATGAGCAGTTCTTC. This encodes CASSLMITEVTKNEQFF.

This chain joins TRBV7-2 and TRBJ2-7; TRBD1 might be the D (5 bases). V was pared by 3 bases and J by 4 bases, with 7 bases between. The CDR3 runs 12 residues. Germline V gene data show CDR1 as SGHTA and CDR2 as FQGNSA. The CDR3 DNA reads TGTGCCAGCAGCTTGACAGTTTACGAGCAGTACTTC. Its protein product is CASSLTVYEQYF.

DNA for the CDR3: TGTGCCAGCAGCTTACACAGGGATTCACCCCTCCACTTT. This translates into CASSLHRDSPLHF. The V gene is TRBV7-9, the J gene TRBJ1-6; perhaps TRBD1 as D (6 bases). CDR1 is SEHNR, CDR2 FQNEAQ, per germline (reference sequence). V was cut by 2 bases and J by 8 bases, with 7 bases left in between. CDR3 length: 13 amino acids. The whole variable domain, filled in from reference TRBV7-9 and TRBJ1-6, reads DTGVSQNPRHKITKRGQNVTFRCDPISEHNRLYWYRQTLGQGPEFLTYFQNEAQLEKSRLLSDRFSAERPKGSFSTLEIQRTEQGDSAMYLCASSLHRDSPLHFGNGTRLTVT.

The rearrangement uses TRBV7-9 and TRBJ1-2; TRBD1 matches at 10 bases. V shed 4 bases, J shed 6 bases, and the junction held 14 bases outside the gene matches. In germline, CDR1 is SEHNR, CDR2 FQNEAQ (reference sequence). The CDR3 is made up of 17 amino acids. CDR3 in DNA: TGTGCCAGCAGCTCTTACGCAGCCGGGACAGGGGCGGATGGCTACACCTTC. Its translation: CASSSYAAGTGADGYTF.

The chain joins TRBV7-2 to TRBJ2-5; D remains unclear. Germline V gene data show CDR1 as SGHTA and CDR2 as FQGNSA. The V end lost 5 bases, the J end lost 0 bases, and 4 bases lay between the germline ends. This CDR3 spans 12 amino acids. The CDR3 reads CASSPYQETQYF. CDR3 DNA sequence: TGTGCCAGCAGCCCGTACCAAGAGACCCAGTACTTC.

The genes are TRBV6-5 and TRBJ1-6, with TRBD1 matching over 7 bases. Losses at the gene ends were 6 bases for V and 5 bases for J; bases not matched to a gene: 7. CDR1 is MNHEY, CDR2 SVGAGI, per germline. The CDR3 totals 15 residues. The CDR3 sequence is CASRRRTGDNSPLHF. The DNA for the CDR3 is TGTGCCAGCAGACGACGGACAGGTGATAATTCACCCCTCCACTTT.

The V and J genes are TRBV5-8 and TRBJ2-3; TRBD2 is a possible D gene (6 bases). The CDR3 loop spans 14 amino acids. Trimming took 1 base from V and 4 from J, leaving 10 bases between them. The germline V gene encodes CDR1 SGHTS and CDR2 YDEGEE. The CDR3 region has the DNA TGTGCCAGCAGCTTGCGCGGGATCCCAGATACGCAGTATTTT. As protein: CASSLRGIPDTQYF.

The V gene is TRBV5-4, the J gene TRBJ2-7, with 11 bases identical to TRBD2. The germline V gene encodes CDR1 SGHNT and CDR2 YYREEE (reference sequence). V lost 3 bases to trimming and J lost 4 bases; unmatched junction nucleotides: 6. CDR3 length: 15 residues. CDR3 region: CASSSLAGAIYEQYF. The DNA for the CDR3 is TGTGCCAGCAGCTCACTAGCGGGGGCGATATACGAGCAGTACTTC.

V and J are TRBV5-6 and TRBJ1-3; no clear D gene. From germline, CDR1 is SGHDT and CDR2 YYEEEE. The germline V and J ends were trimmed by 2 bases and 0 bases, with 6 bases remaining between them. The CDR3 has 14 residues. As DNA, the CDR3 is TGTGCCAGCAGCTTAACAGCCTCTGGAAACACCATATATTTT. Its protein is CASSLTASGNTIYF.

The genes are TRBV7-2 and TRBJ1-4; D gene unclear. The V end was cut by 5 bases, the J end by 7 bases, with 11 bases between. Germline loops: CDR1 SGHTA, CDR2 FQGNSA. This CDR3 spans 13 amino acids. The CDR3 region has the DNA TGTGCCAGCAGCCCTAGATTACGTGAAAAACTGTTTTTT. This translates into CASSPRLREKLFF. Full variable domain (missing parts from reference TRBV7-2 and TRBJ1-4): GAGVSQSPSNKVTEKGKDVELRCDPISGHTALYWYRQSLGQGLEFLIYFQGNSAPDKSGLPSDRFSAERTGGSVSTLTIQRTQQEDSAVYLCASSPRLREKLFFGSGTQLSVL.

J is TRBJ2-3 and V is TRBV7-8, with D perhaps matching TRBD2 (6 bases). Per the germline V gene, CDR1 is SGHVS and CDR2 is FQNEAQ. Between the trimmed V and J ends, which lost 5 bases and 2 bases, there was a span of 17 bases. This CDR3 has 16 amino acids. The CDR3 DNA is TGTGCCAGCAGCCAGCTCGGGGGTGCCCCCACAGATACGCAGTATTTT. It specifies CASSQLGGAPTDTQYF.

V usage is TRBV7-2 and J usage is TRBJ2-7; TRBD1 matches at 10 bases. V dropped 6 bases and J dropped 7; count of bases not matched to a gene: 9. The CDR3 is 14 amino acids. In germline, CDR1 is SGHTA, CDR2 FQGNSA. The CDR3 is CASRAGTGVGEQYF. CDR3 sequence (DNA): TGTGCCAGCAGGGCCGGGACAGGGGTGGGGGAGCAGTACTTC.

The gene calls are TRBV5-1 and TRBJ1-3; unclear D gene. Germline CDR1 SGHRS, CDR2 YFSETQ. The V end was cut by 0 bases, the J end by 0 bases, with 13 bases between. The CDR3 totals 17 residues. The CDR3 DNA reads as TGCGCCAGCAGCTTGGGAGGCGCGAAGTCCTCTGGAAACACCATATATTTT. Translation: CASSLGGAKSSGNTIYF. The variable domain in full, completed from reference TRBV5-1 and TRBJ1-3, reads KAGVTQTPRYLIKTRGQQVTLSCSPISGHRSVSWYQQTPGQGLQFLFEYFSETQRNKGNFPGRFSGRQFSNSRSEMNVSTLELGDSALYLCASSLGGAKSSGNTIYFGEGSWLTVV.

Written as DNA, the CDR3 is TGTGCCAGCAAAGGGGACACTGAAGCTTTCTTT. Its protein is CASKGDTEAFF. V is TRBV2 and J is TRBJ1-1, with D tentatively TRBD1 (5 bases). Germline lookup yields CDR1 SNHLY and CDR2 FYNNEI. This CDR3 is 11 amino acids long. V was clipped by 7 bases and J by 3 bases, with 6 bases between them. Looking up the rest from reference TRBV2 and TRBJ1-1 gives the full variable domain: EPEVTQTPSHQVTQMGQEVILRCVPISNHLYFYWYRQILGQKVEFLVSFYNNEISEKSEIFDDQFSVERPDGSNFTLKIRSTKLEDSAMYFCASKGDTEAFFGQGTRLTVV.

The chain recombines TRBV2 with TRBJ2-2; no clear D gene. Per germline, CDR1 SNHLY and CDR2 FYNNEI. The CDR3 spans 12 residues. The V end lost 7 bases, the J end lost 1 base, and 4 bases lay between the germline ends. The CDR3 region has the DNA TGTGCCAGCACACAGAACACCGGGGAGCTGTTTTTT. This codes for CASTQNTGELFF.

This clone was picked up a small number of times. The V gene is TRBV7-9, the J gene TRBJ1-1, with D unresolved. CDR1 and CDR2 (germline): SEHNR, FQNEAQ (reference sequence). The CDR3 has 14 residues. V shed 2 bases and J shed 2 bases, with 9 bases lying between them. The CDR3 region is CASSLQDFNTEAFF. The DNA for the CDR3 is TGTGCCAGCAGCTTACAGGATTTTAACACTGAAGCTTTCTTT.